This note documents a single T cell receptor (beta chain) sequence. Its cognate antigen is unknown. Each CDR3 protein is one row after TCRdb ran MiXCR on the reads. The sample lists some 320,000 distinct CDR3 sequences; roughly 9.5% were seen once. The entry originates in a study of T cell repertoires in cytomegalovirus infection. About the study: Indicated by public TCR beta signatures were CMV infection and matching HLA type. Study results and caveats: Clonotype analysis showed dominance of the ex vivo response by HLA-C-restricted CMV-specific TCR beta clonotypes. Summed frequency of shared TCR beta families picked out CMV carriers who also had the relevant HLA.

The CDR3 is 13 amino acids. Germline CDR1 SGHAT, CDR2 FQNNGV. The J segment lost 6 bases and the V segment lost 4 bases, leaving 5 bases of the junction unmatched. This TCR came from a human donor in good health (CMV status not recorded). Some clones in this sample may be carry-over from other donors' samples. The chain joins TRBV11-2 to TRBJ2-5; TRBD2 matches 7 bases. The sample comprised PBMCs. This CDR3 is CASSYWGGKTQYF. CDR3 nucleotides: TGTGCCAGCAGCTACTGGGGGGGGAAGACCCAGTACTTC.